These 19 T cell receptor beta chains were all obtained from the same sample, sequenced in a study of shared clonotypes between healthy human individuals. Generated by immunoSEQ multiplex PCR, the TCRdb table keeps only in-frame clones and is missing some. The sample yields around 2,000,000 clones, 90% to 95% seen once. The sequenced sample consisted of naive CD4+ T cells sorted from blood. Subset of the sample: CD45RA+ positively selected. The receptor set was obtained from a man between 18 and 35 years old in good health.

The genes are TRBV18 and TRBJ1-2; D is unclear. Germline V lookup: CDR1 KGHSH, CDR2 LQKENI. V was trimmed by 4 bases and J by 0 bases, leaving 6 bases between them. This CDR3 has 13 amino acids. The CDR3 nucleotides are TGTGCCAGCTCACTCACGGCTAACTATGGCTACACCTTC. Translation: CASSLTANYGYTF.

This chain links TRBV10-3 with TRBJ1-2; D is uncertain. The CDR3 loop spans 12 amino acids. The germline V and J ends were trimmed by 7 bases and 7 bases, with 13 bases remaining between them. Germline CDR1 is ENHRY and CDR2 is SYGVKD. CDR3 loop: CAINRSGSGYTF. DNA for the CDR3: TGTGCCATCAATAGGTCGGGGAGTGGCTACACCTTC.

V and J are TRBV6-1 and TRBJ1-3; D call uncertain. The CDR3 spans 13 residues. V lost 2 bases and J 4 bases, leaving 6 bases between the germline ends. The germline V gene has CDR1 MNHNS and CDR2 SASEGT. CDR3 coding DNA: TGTGCCAGCAGTGAAAGCCTCGGAAACACCATATATTTT. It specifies CASSESLGNTIYF.

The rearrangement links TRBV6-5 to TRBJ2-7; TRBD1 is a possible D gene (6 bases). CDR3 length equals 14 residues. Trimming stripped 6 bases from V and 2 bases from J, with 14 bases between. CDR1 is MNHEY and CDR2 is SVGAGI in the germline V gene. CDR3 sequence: CASSVTGAPYEQYF. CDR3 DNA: TGTGCCAGCAGCGTGACAGGAGCCCCCTACGAGCAGTACTTC.

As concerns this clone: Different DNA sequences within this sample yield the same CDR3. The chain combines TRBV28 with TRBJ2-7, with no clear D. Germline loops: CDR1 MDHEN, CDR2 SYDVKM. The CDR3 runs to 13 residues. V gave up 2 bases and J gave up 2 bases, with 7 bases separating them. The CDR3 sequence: CASSLEVPYEQYF. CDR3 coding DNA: TGTGCCAGCAGTTTAGAAGTGCCCTACGAGCAGTACTTC.

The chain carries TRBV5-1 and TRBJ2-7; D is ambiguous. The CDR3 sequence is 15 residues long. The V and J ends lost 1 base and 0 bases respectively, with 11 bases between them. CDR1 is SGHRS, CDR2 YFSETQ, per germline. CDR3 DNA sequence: TGCGCCAGCAGCTTGAGCCGGCTTACCTCCTACGAGCAGTACTTC. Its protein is CASSLSRLTSYEQYF.

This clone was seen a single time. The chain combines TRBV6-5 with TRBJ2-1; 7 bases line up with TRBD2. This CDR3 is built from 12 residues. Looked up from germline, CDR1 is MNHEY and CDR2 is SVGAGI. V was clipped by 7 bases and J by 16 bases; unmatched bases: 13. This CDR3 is CASTQGGGSEFF. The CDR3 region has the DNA TGTGCCAGCACCCAGGGTGGCGGGAGTGAATTCTTC.

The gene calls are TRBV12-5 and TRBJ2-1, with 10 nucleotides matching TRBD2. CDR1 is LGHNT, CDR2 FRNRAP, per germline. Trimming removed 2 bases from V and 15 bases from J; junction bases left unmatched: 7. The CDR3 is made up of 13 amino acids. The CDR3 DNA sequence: TGTGCTAGTGGTTTGTTTACTAGCGGGGATTTGTTCTTC. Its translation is CASGLFTSGDLFF.

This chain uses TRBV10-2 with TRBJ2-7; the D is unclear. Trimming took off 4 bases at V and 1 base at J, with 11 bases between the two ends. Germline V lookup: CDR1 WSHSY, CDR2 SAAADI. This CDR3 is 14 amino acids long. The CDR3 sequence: CASSVSISSYEQYF. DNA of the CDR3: TGCGCCAGCAGTGTTTCGATATCGTCCTACGAGCAGTACTTC.

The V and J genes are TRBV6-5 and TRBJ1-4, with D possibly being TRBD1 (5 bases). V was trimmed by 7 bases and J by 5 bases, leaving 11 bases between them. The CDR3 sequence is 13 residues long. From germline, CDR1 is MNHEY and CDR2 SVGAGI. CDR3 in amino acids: CASKQAGNEKLFF. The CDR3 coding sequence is TGTGCCAGCAAACAGGCGGGAAATGAAAAACTGTTTTTT.

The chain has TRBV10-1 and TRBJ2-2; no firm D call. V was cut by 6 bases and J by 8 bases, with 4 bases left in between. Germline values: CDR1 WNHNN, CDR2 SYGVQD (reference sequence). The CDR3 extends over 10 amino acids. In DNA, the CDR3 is TGCGCCAGCAGAACGGGGGAGCTGTTTTTT. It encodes CASRTGELFF.

CDR3 amino acids: CASSLGGTRSENEQFF. CDR3 bases: TGTGCCAGCAGCTTGGGGGGGACAAGAAGCGAGAATGAGCAGTTCTTC. J is TRBJ2-1 and V is TRBV5-4, with a weak D call TRBD1 (6 bases). The V end was cut by 0 bases, the J end by 7 bases, with 17 bases between. CDR1 SGHNT and CDR2 YYREEE come from the germline V gene (reference sequence). This CDR3 contains 16 residues.

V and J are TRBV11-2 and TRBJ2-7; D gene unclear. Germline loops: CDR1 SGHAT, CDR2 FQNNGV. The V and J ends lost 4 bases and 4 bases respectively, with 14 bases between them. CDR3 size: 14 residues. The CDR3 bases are TGTGCCAGCAGCTCGCTAGGGCCTACGTACGAGCAGTACTTC. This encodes CASSSLGPTYEQYF.

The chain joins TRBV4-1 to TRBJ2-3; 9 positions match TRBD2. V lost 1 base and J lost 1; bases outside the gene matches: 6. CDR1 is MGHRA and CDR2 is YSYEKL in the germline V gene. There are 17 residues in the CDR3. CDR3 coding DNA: TGCGCCAGCAGCCAAGTTATACTAGCGGGTGGCACAGATACGCAGTATTTT. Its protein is CASSQVILAGGTDTQYF.

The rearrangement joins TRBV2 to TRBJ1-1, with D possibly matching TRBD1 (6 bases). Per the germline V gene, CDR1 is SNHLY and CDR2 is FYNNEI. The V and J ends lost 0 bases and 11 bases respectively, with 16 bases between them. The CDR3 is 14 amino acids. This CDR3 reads CASSEAVQGRGAFF. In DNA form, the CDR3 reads TGTGCCAGCAGTGAAGCGGTACAGGGAAGAGGCGCTTTCTTT.

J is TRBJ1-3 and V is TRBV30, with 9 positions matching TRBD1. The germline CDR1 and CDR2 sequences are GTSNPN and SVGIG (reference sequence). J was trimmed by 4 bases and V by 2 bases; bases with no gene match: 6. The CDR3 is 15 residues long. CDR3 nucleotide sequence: TGTGCCTGGAGTCAGGACAGGGGCCTAGGAAACACCATATATTTT. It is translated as CAWSQDRGLGNTIYF.

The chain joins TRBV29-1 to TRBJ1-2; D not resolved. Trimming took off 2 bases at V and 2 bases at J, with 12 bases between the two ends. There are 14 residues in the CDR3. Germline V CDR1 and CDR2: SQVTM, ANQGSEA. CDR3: CSVENPEPNYGYTF. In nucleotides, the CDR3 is TGCAGCGTTGAAAACCCCGAGCCCAACTATGGCTACACCTTC. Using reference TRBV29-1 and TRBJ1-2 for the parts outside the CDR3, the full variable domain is SAVISQKPSRDICQRGTSLTIQCQVDSQVTMMFWYRQQPGQSLTLIATANQGSEATYESGFVIDKFPISRPNLTFSTLTVSNMSPEDSSIYLCSVENPEPNYGYTFGSGTRLTVV.

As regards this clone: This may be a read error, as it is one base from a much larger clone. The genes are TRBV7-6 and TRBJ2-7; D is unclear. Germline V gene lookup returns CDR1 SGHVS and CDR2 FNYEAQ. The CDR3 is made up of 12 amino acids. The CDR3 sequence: CASSAPPYGQYF. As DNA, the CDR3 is TGTGCCAGCAGCGCACCGCCCTACGGGCAGTACTTC.

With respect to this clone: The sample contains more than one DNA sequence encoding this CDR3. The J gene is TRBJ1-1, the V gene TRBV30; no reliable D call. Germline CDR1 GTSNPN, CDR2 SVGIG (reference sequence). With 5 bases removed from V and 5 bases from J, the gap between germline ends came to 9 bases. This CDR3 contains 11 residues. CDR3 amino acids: CAWSGVTEAFF. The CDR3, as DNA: TGTGCCTGGTCCGGGGTAACTGAAGCTTTCTTT.